A single sample is the source of the 2 T cell receptor beta chains below, sequenced in a study of OX40 agonist ivuxolimab in advanced cancers. TCRdb's table, derived via immunoSEQ multiplex PCR, lists solely in-frame clones and lacks some. The table includes just under 65,000 clones, about 90% detected once. Material: CD4+ or CD8+ T cells sorted from blood, obtained in a trial of the OX40 agonist ivuxolimab. All receptors derive from an adult with an advanced solid tumor such as melanoma, head and neck, liver or kidney cancer.

The J gene is TRBJ1-4, the V gene TRBV19; TRBD1 agrees at 9 bases. V was clipped by 9 bases and J by 8 bases; unmatched bases: 19. CDR1 LNHDA and CDR2 SQIVND come from the germline V gene (reference sequence). The CDR3 extends over 17 amino acids. The CDR3 sequence is CASSPGQGFLRLEKLFF. The CDR3, as DNA: TGTGCCAGCAGCCCGGGACAGGGTTTTCTGCGTTTGGAAAAACTGTTTTTT.

The CDR3 region has the DNA TGTGCCACCCGGGGTCCTCCTTCCTACGAGCAGTACTTC. Its protein product is CATRGPPSYEQYF. The rearrangement links TRBV10-3 to TRBJ2-7; the D gene is possibly TRBD2 (5 bases). The CDR3 is 13 residues long. Trimming removed 10 bases at V and 1 base at J, with 14 bases between. Germline V gene data show CDR1 as ENHRY and CDR2 as SYGVKD.